Listed below are T cell receptor beta chains from one sample, sequenced in a study of T cells expressing NK-cell markers. TCRdb reprocessed the 5' RACE reads, keeping one entry per CDR3 protein, no DNA. Its table records roughly 150,000 distinct CDR3 sequences. Sequencing was carried out using blood T cells: a sorted CD56 or NKG2C T cell subset, CD4+ or CD8+ T cells, or bulk PBMC T cells (not recorded which). Receptor source: a man aged 18-70 years in good health. Each CDR3 is given with its conserved first and last residue. The order of the fields is J gene, V gene, CDR3 protein.

J: TRBJ2-1; V: TRBV7-6; CDR3: CASSWEAGQGYNEQFF
J: TRBJ2-7; V: TRBV10-3; CDR3: CAPARRGGGLYSYEQYF
J: TRBJ2-7; V: TRBV20-1; CDR3: CSARDTGTGTHEQYF
J: TRBJ2-2; V: TRBV20-1; CDR3: CSAEDGAATGELFF
J: TRBJ2-1; V: TRBV7-9; CDR3: CASSLRILSSYNEQFF
J: TRBJ2-1; V: TRBV7-6; CDR3: CASSPRAIGNEQFF
J: TRBJ2-7; V: TRBV5-4; CDR3: CASSLAKGPIFYEQYF
J: TRBJ2-1; V: TRBV7-9; CDR3: CASSYGTGTSNEQFF
J: TRBJ2-4; V: TRBV20-1; CDR3: CSASGVEAKNIQYF
J: TRBJ1-4; V: TRBV29-1; CDR3: CSVDIRGQGSEKLFF
J: TRBJ2-1; V: TRBV7-9; CDR3: CASTGQGYNEQFF
J: TRBJ1-2; V: TRBV9; CDR3: CASSVGGGEGLGYTF
J: TRBJ2-3; V: TRBV5-1; CDR3: CASSSGWAVYTDTQYF
J: TRBJ1-2; V: TRBV4-2; CDR3: CASSQGAGLDGYTF
J: TRBJ2-3; V: TRBV7-2; CDR3: CASSLLFAPDTQYF
J: TRBJ1-1; V: TRBV14; CDR3: CASSQELWGTEAFF
J: TRBJ2-3; V: TRBV6-2/TRBV6-3; CDR3: CASDKGAGDPPDTQYF
J: TRBJ2-1; V: TRBV5-5; CDR3: CASSAHRTSGDSYNEQFF
J: TRBJ2-1; V: TRBV7-2; CDR3: CASSLSPPTSGGQNEQFF
J: TRBJ2-1; V: TRBV7-9; CDR3: CASSWTSGGAEQFF
J: TRBJ1-2; V: TRBV5-1; CDR3: CASSLALTSPRGYTF
J: TRBJ2-7; V: TRBV12-5; CDR3: CASGGGGRYEQYF
J: TRBJ2-7; V: TRBV2; CDR3: CASKPSWTPYEQYF
J: TRBJ2-7; V: TRBV6-5; CDR3: CASSYSAGGFYEQYF
J: TRBJ2-1; V: TRBV12-3/TRBV12-4; CDR3: CASSLGSRNEQFF
J: TRBJ2-5; V: TRBV20-1; CDR3: CSARQLAGGSQQETQYF
J: TRBJ2-1; V: TRBV9; CDR3: CASRGGPNEQFF
J: TRBJ1-4; V: TRBV7-3; CDR3: CASRGWRLNEKLFF
J: TRBJ2-5; V: TRBV3-1; CDR3: CASSQDPDTWYQETQYF
J: TRBJ1-5; V: TRBV6-5; CDR3: CASSTTGPGNQPQHF
J: TRBJ1-6; V: TRBV12-3/TRBV12-4; CDR3: CASSWGGRDYNSPLHF
J: TRBJ2-7; V: TRBV28; CDR3: CASSLSTMDRGQGYEQYF
J: TRBJ2-5; V: TRBV29-1; CDR3: CSVDTLAGEPTRHQETQYF
J: TRBJ1-2; V: TRBV27; CDR3: CASGNEYYGYTF
J: TRBJ2-2; V: TRBV7-9; CDR3: CASSFTDITGELFF
J: TRBJ1-2; V: TRBV7-9; CDR3: CASSGPQGSYGYTF
J: TRBJ2-1; V: TRBV3-1; CDR3: CASSQDYSLAGESYNEQFF
J: TRBJ2-6; V: TRBV9; CDR3: CASSVNLPSIGGNSGANVLTF
J: TRBJ1-5; V: TRBV7-9; CDR3: CASSYRTGPSGQPQHF
J: TRBJ2-5; V: TRBV7-7; CDR3: CASSPGLSQETQYF
J: TRBJ2-7; V: TRBV6-1; CDR3: CASGEDNLLTYEQYF
J: TRBJ1-1; V: TRBV20-1; CDR3: CSARDPDRPHTEAFF
J: TRBJ1-4; V: TRBV11-2; CDR3: CASSFGFGTGNNEKLFF
J: TRBJ2-1; V: TRBV20-1; CDR3: CSADLLAGGAYNEQFF
J: TRBJ2-3; V: TRBV11-2; CDR3: CASSHDPGGRPDTQYF